This T cell receptor beta chain was sequenced for a study of T cell changes during pregnancy in multiple sclerosis. The protocol was immunoSEQ multiplex PCR, while the TCRdb copy is restricted to in-frame clones and leaves out a portion. The sample lists around 88,000 clones, 92% occurring once. CDR1 and CDR2 from the germline V gene are SGHTS and YDEGEE. V was trimmed by 4 bases and J by 4 bases, leaving 12 bases between them. CDR3 length: 14 residues. The sequences come from peripheral blood, collected after pregnancy. The TCR comes from a female donor in good health, enrolled as a control in a pregnancy study. The chain has TRBV5-8 and TRBJ2-1; a possible D gene is TRBD1 (7 bases). The CDR3 region is CASSAGQLYNEQFF. The CDR3 coding sequence is TGTGCCAGCAGCGCGGGACAGTTATACAATGAGCAGTTCTTC.